A selection of T cell receptor beta chains follows, all from one sample in a study of blood T cell repertoires in COVID-19. TCRdb keeps only in-frame clones here, not all; method: immunoSEQ multiplex PCR. The top ten clones hold over 4% of a sample with over 250,000 clones, around 90% of them seen once. The sequencing sample was made of peripheral blood. All receptors come from a man in his sixties who had recovered from COVID-19. Each CDR3 is given with its conserved first and last residue. The D gene is left open where the match is weak. Rows may omit the clone size; those that give it use once, few, many or a size class.

v_gene	abundance	d_gene	j_gene	CDR3nt	CDR3aa
TRBV10-3	-	TRBD1	TRBJ1-2	TGTGCCATCAGTGGCTTACAGGGGGCAAATGGCTACACCTTC	CAISGLQGANGYTF
TRBV5-1	few	TRBD1	TRBJ1-2	TGCGCCAGCAGCTCTGGACAGGGGAGTTTAAGTGGCTACACCTTC	CASSSGQGSLSGYTF
TRBV3-1/TRBV3-2	-	TRBD1	TRBJ1-2	TGTGCCAGCAGCCAAGGGACAGGGGGGTATGGCTACACCTTC	CASSQGTGGYGYTF
TRBV5-1	-	-	TRBJ2-2	TGCGCCAGCAGCTTAGAACAGGGTTACACCGGGGAGCTGTTTTTT	CASSLEQGYTGELFF
TRBV29-1	once	-	TRBJ2-7	TGCAGCGTTGTAAAACCTGGGCTCTTAGAGCAGTACTTC	CSVVKPGLLEQYF
TRBV5-4	-	-	TRBJ1-2	TGTGCCAGCAGCTCTGATAACAGCAACCTTAGATACTATGGCTACACCTTC	CASSSDNSNLRYYGYTF
TRBV18	-	-	TRBJ1-2	TGTGCCAGCTCACCAACAGCTAACTATGGCTACACCTTC	CASSPTANYGYTF
TRBV10-2	-	-	TRBJ2-5	TGCGCCAGCAGCTTCCTCGGGACTTCTCGGGAGACCCAGTACTTC	CASSFLGTSRETQYF
TRBV4-1	-	TRBD1	TRBJ1-2	TGCGCCAGCAGCAACCGGGACAGGGGGCTTACTTACTATGGCTACACCTTC	CASSNRDRGLTYYGYTF
TRBV30	-	-	TRBJ1-5	TGTGCCTGGAGTAGGGGCTATAGCAATCAGCCCCAGCATTTT	CAWSRGYSNQPQHF
TRBV7-9	-	TRBD1	TRBJ2-5	TGTGCCAGCAGCTTAGGGGACAGTAAACAAGAGACCCAGTACTTC	CASSLGDSKQETQYF
TRBV4-1	-	TRBD1	TRBJ2-2	TGCGCCAGCAGCCACCCGGGACAGGGTGACGGGGAGCTGTTTTTT	CASSHPGQGDGELFF
TRBV10-1	-	TRBD1	TRBJ2-7	TGCGCCAGCAGTAAGACAGGGCCCGGCTACGAGCAGTACTTC	CASSKTGPGYEQYF
TRBV12-5	-	TRBD2	TRBJ2-3	TGTGCTAGTGGTCCCGGGCTAGCGGGGGGGCGTTGGGACACAGATACGCAGTATTTT	CASGPGLAGGRWDTDTQYF
TRBV4-2	once	-	TRBJ2-3	TGTGCCAGCAGCCCTCTTGGAGGGGGCACAGATACGCAGTATTTT	CASSPLGGGTDTQYF
TRBV7-3	-	TRBD1	TRBJ2-3	TGTGCCAGCAGCTTAACGGGGACAGGGAACACTGTAGATACGCAGTATTTT	CASSLTGTGNTVDTQYF
TRBV2	-	-	TRBJ1-5	TGTGCCAGCAGTGAACCCGAGTTCTATCAGCCCCAGCATTTT	CASSEPEFYQPQHF
TRBV10-2	-	-	TRBJ1-6	TGCGCCAGCTCGAGGGCAGGGAGGGCCGATAATTCACCCCTCCACTTT	CASSRAGRADNSPLHF
TRBV6-5	once	-	TRBJ1-2	TGTGCCAGCAGTTACGTGGGGGCGGGTAACTATGGCTACACCTTC	CASSYVGAGNYGYTF
TRBV19	-	TRBD2	TRBJ2-5	TGTGCCAGTAGTCCTGCCCGAGCGGGGGAGACCCAGTACTTC	CASSPARAGETQYF
TRBV29-1	-	-	TRBJ2-3	TGCAGCGGCGACTTCACAGATACGCAGTATTTT	CSGDFTDTQYF
TRBV10-3	once	-	TRBJ1-4	TGTGCCATCAGTGAGTCCCGTAATGAAAAACTGTTTTTT	CAISESRNEKLFF
TRBV7-2	few	TRBD1	TRBJ1-6	TGTGCCAGCAGCTTAGCGGGACAGAATAATTCACCCCTCCACTTT	CASSLAGQNNSPLHF
TRBV19	once	-	TRBJ1-5	TGTGCCAGTAGTATAGGACAGGTGGGAGATCAGCCCCAGCATTTT	CASSIGQVGDQPQHF
TRBV6-5	-	TRBD1	TRBJ1-2	TGTGCCACAAACCCGGGACAGTCTACCGCCTATGGCTACACCTTC	CATNPGQSTAYGYTF
TRBV6-5	-	TRBD1	TRBJ2-5	TGTGCCAGCAGGACTCACGGGACAGGGGAGACCCAGTACTTC	CASRTHGTGETQYF
TRBV4-2	-	TRBD1	TRBJ2-2	TGTGCCAGCAGCCCAGAAGGTCCCGGGACAGGGGGCGGTGGCACCGGGGAGCTGTTTTTT	CASSPEGPGTGGGGTGELFF
TRBV11-1	-	TRBD1	TRBJ1-2	TGTGCCAGCAGCCCCAGGGGGCGCGGGAGTGGCTACACCTTC	CASSPRGRGSGYTF
TRBV5-4	-	TRBD2	TRBJ2-7	TGTGCCAGCAGCTTGGGCCTAGCGGTGACCTACGAGCAGTACTTC	CASSLGLAVTYEQYF
TRBV7-9	once	TRBD1	TRBJ1-3	TGTGCCAGCAGCTTTGGCAACAGGGGTACGGCTGGAAACACCATATATTTT	CASSFGNRGTAGNTIYF
TRBV2	-	-	TRBJ2-3	TGTGCCAGCCGGGACACCATTTTCACAGATACGCAGTATTTT	CASRDTIFTDTQYF
TRBV6-6	-	-	TRBJ1-1	TGTGCCAGCAGTTACACTGACAGTAACACTGAAGCTTTCTTT	CASSYTDSNTEAFF
TRBV14	-	TRBD2	TRBJ2-5	TGTGCCAGCAGCCAAGGGGTTAGCGGGGAACAAGAGACCCAGTACTTC	CASSQGVSGEQETQYF
TRBV10-3	-	TRBD1	TRBJ2-7	TGTGCCATCAGTCCGGACAGGTCCTACGAGCAGTACTTC	CAISPDRSYEQYF
TRBV15	once	TRBD1	TRBJ2-5	TGTGCCACCAGCAGAGATTGGACAGGGGAGGAGACCCAGTACTTC	CATSRDWTGEETQYF
TRBV5-6	-	-	TRBJ2-1	TGTGCCAGCAGCTTATCAGTCAATGAGCAGTTCTTC	CASSLSVNEQFF
TRBV6-2/TRBV6-3	-	-	TRBJ1-5	TGTGCCAGCAGTTCCACGCGCGTGAGAGGGAGTCGGCACAATCAGCCCCAGCATTTT	CASSSTRVRGSRHNQPQHF
TRBV11-2	-	TRBD2	TRBJ2-3	TGTGCCAGCAGCTTAGATGGTAATGCGGGGGGGCCGAATACGCAGTATTTT	CASSLDGNAGGPNTQYF
TRBV24-1	-	-	TRBJ1-2	TGTGCCACCAGTGATTTCGATGGCTACACCTTC	CATSDFDGYTF
TRBV4-2	-	TRBD1	TRBJ2-7	TGTGCCAGCAGCCCGGGGACAGAGACTGTAGTAGGCGAGCAGTACTTC	CASSPGTETVVGEQYF
TRBV3-1/TRBV3-2	once	-	TRBJ2-6	TGTGCCAGCAGCCAGGACAGACCATCTGGGGCCAACGTCCTGACTTTC	CASSQDRPSGANVLTF
TRBV3-1/TRBV3-2	-	TRBD2	TRBJ2-1	TGTGCCAGCAGCCAGACTAGCGGGGGGGCCATAAATGAGCAGTTCTTC	CASSQTSGGAINEQFF
TRBV4-2	-	-	TRBJ2-2	TGTGCCAGCAGTCAATCCCCGGGGGTAGGAGGGGAGCTGTTTTTT	CASSQSPGVGGELFF
TRBV11-3	-	-	TRBJ2-3	TGTGCCAGCAGCTTAGGCCGGGGGACAGTGGGCACAGATACGCAGTATTTT	CASSLGRGTVGTDTQYF
TRBV10-3	-	-	TRBJ1-5	TGTGCCATCAGTGCAGGGGACTATAGCAATCAGCCCCAGCATTTT	CAISAGDYSNQPQHF
TRBV7-3	-	TRBD2	TRBJ2-3	TGTGCCAGCAGCTATAGCGGGGCGACAGATACGCAGTATTTT	CASSYSGATDTQYF
TRBV11-3	-	-	TRBJ2-7	TGTGCCAGCAGCTCCAGACAGTCTCCCTACGAGCAGTACTTC	CASSSRQSPYEQYF
TRBV4-1	-	TRBD2	TRBJ2-7	TGCGCCAGCAGCCAAAGCGGGGGTACGAGGAACGAGCAGTACTTC	CASSQSGGTRNEQYF
TRBV6-5	-	-	TRBJ1-1	TGTGCCAGCAGTTACTCGCCAGTGAACACTGAAGCTTTCTTT	CASSYSPVNTEAFF
TRBV6-5	-	-	TRBJ2-2	TGTGCCAGCAGTTACTCATCCGGGACCGGGGAGCTGTTTTTT	CASSYSSGTGELFF
TRBV24-1	-	-	TRBJ2-2	TGTGCCACCAGGGGACATGCCTACACCGGGGAGCTGTTTTTT	CATRGHAYTGELFF
TRBV5-1	-	TRBD2	TRBJ2-7	TGCGCCAGCAGCACTAGCGGGGGGGCCTACGAGCAGTACTTC	CASSTSGGAYEQYF